Presented here are 11 T cell receptor beta chains from one specimen sequenced in a study of cytomegalovirus exposure and HLA in healthy donors. Amplification used 60 Vbeta primers and 13 Jbeta primers. Produced via immunoSEQ multiplex PCR; TCRdb's table is partial and in-frame only. The sample shows about 150,000 clones, roughly 84% of them seen only once. The sequenced sample was PBMCs. The source of these receptors is a boy under 10 years old in good health and CMV-seronegative.

This chain connects TRBV10-3 to TRBJ1-1; 7 bases match TRBD1. Germline V gene data show CDR1 as ENHRY and CDR2 as SYGVKD. The length of the CDR3 is 14 residues. J gave up 0 bases and V 5 bases, and 3 bases lay outside the gene matches. This chain's CDR3 is CAISRGQLNTEAFF. DNA for the CDR3: TGTGCCATCAGTAGGGGACAGTTGAACACTGAAGCTTTCTTT.

The V and J genes are TRBV28 and TRBJ1-2; no definite D call. Germline V gene sequence: CDR1 MDHEN, CDR2 SYDVKM. There are 14 residues in the CDR3. Between the trimmed V and J ends, which lost 8 bases and 6 bases, there was a span of 19 bases. The CDR3 DNA is TGTGCCAGCTCCGAAATAAACAGAAACCATGGCTACACCTTC. Translating it yields CASSEINRNHGYTF.

The chain recombines TRBV2 with TRBJ1-2; D call uncertain. V gave up 3 bases and J gave up 3 bases, with 11 bases separating them. Germline V CDR1 and CDR2: SNHLY, FYNNEI. This CDR3 is built from 14 residues. The CDR3 DNA reads TGTGCCAGCAGTGAGAGGGTAATGGACTATGGCTACACCTTC. Protein: CASSERVMDYGYTF.

The chain couples TRBV5-1 to TRBJ2-5; D is possibly TRBD1 (6 bases). Trimming stripped 4 bases from V and 4 bases from J, with 14 bases between. The CDR3 extends over 14 amino acids. Looked up from germline, CDR1 is SGHRS and CDR2 is YFSETQ. The CDR3 DNA reads as TGCGCCAGCAGCCTAGAGACCAGGGGAGAGACCCAGTACTTC. Translation: CASSLETRGETQYF.

This chain links TRBV10-3 with TRBJ2-5, with D hard to call. CDR3 length: 14 amino acids. Trimming cost V 4 bases and J 5 bases, with 14 bases left between them. Germline values: CDR1 ENHRY, CDR2 SYGVKD. CDR3 sequence reads: CAISGSGAWETQYF. CDR3 DNA sequence: TGTGCCATCAGTGGGTCGGGCGCTTGGGAGACCCAGTACTTC.

The chain recombines TRBV30 with TRBJ2-3; 10 nucleotides align to TRBD2. Germline V gene sequence: CDR1 GTSNPN, CDR2 SVGIG (reference sequence). This CDR3 is built from 16 residues. J was trimmed by 4 bases and V by 0 bases; bases with no gene match: 7. CDR3 DNA: TGTGCCTGGAGTGTAGGCCCAGCGGGGGGGGCAGATACGCAGTATTTT. This codes for CAWSVGPAGGADTQYF.

The chain recombines TRBV6-1 with TRBJ2-1; 11 bases are a match to TRBD2. Trimming cost V 3 bases and J 2 bases; bases outside gene matches: 0. Germline lookup yields CDR1 MNHNS and CDR2 SASEGT. The CDR3 has 15 amino acids. The CDR3 reads CASSEGLAAYNEQFF. In DNA form, the CDR3 reads TGTGCCAGCAGTGAGGGACTAGCGGCCTACAATGAGCAGTTCTTC.

V usage is TRBV29-1 and J usage is TRBJ1-1, with TRBD1 matching over 7 bases. The trim removed 6 bases at V and 4 bases at J, leaving 8 bases unmatched. Germline V CDR1 and CDR2: SQVTM, ANQGSEA. The CDR3 totals 13 residues. CDR3 in DNA: TGCAGCGTGGAGAAGGGGGCCAGCACTGAAGCTTTCTTT. Its translation: CSVEKGASTEAFF.

The chain is built from TRBV30 and TRBJ2-5; 7 nucleotides align to TRBD1. The junction had 2 bases not matched to a gene; V was cut back by 3 bases and J by 4 bases. From germline, CDR1 is GTSNPN and CDR2 SVGIG (reference sequence). This CDR3 is 12 amino acids long. The CDR3 here is CAWSAGGETQYF. The CDR3 nucleotides read TGTGCCTGGAGCGCAGGGGGAGAGACCCAGTACTTC. Complete variable domain (other parts from reference TRBV30 and TRBJ2-5): SQTIHQWPATLVQPVGSPLSLECTVEGTSNPNLYWYRQAAGRGLQLLFYSVGIGQISSEVPQNLSASRPQDRQFILSSKKLLLSDSGFYLCAWSAGGETQYFGPGTRLLVL.

The chain has TRBV7-3 and TRBJ2-5; a weak D match, TRBD2 (5 bases). The CDR3 is 14 residues long. Trimming took 5 bases from V and 5 from J, leaving 15 bases between them. In germline, CDR1 is SGHTA, CDR2 FQGTGA. The chain's CDR3 is CASSPGMGMETQYF. The CDR3 DNA is TGTGCCAGCAGCCCGGGGATGGGGATGGAGACCCAGTACTTC.

This CDR3 reads CASSGTLNTEAFF. The CDR3 DNA follows: TGTGCCAGTAGTGGGACACTGAACACTGAAGCTTTCTTT. V is TRBV19 and J is TRBJ1-1; possible D gene TRBD1, 6 bases. The V end was cut by 5 bases, the J end by 0 bases, with 7 bases between. The germline V gene encodes CDR1 LNHDA and CDR2 SQIVND (reference sequence). The CDR3 covers 13 residues.